The 25 T cell receptor beta chains below were found in one sample sequenced in a study of cytomegalovirus exposure and HLA in healthy donors (dated by TCRdb to about 2017). The library was produced with the immunoSEQ multiplex PCR assay. A mixture of 60 forward primers for TCR Vbeta segments and 13 reverse primers for TCR Jbeta segments was used in the multiplex PCR. In its TCRdb copy, this immuneACCESS table keeps in-frame sequences only and misses some clones. Where compared with another copy, unresolved V genes explain less than half of these, and the others have no known cause. The sample table records around 150,000 clones; 70% to 80% of these occur just once. The top ten constitute just under 6.5% of the sample. The specimen sequenced was PBMCs. The origin of the receptors is a man over 45 in good health and CMV-seropositive.

This clone was counted between two and nine times. The V call is TRBV9, the J call TRBJ2-2; 11 nucleotides align to TRBD2. Trimming cost V 2 bases and J 6 bases; bases outside gene matches: 12. This CDR3 is built from 18 residues. CDR1 is SGDLS, CDR2 YYNGEE, per germline. CDR3 coding DNA: TGTGCCAGCAGCGTCTCCTTTAGCGGGAGGGCCGGGGCCGGGGAGCTGTTTTTT. The encoded protein is CASSVSFSGRAGAGELFF.

The chain joins TRBV10-3 to TRBJ1-1; D unclear. This CDR3 comprises 17 residues. Per germline, CDR1 ENHRY and CDR2 SYGVKD. Trimming removed 4 bases at V and 1 base at J, with 19 bases between. The CDR3, as DNA: TGTGCCATCAGTGGAGTGCCGGGTCCACCCCGGAACACTGAAGCTTTCTTT. The encoded protein is CAISGVPGPPRNTEAFF.

The rearrangement links TRBV5-1 to TRBJ2-1; 11 bases agree with TRBD2. V dropped 4 bases and J dropped 6; count of bases not matched to a gene: 9. This CDR3 has 16 residues. Germline values: CDR1 SGHRS, CDR2 YFSETQ. CDR3 in DNA: TGCGCCAGCAGCGCAAATAGCGGGAGGGCCTTCAATGAGCAGTTCTTC. The encoded protein is CASSANSGRAFNEQFF.

This chain joins TRBV10-2 and TRBJ2-3, with 10 nucleotides matching TRBD2. There are 15 residues in the CDR3. Trimming took 6 bases from V and 5 from J; bases not matched to a gene: 8. Germline assignment: CDR1 WSHSY and CDR2 SAAADI. The chain's CDR3 is CASSGLAGVEDTQYF. In DNA form, the CDR3 reads TGCGCCAGCAGCGGGCTAGCGGGAGTAGAAGATACGCAGTATTTT.

A few counts support this clone. V usage is TRBV7-8 and J usage is TRBJ1-5; D not certain. The CDR3 extends over 13 amino acids. The germline gives CDR1 SGHVS, CDR2 FQNEAQ. Trimming pared 4 bases from V and 6 bases from J, leaving 10 bases between. In DNA form, the CDR3 reads TGTGCCAGCAGCTCCTCGTGGAGTCAGCCCCAGCATTTT. Amino acids: CASSSSWSQPQHF.

The V gene is TRBV6-1, the J gene TRBJ2-3; D is possibly TRBD2 (6 bases). This CDR3 has 14 amino acids. V was shortened by 7 bases and J by 6 bases, with 17 bases between the two germline ends. From germline, CDR1 is MNHNS and CDR2 SASEGT. The CDR3 DNA reads as TGTGCCAGCATAGATAGCGGCTGGGACGATACGCAGTATTTT. Its translation: CASIDSGWDDTQYF.

The rearrangement joins TRBV7-9 to TRBJ2-7; TRBD2 agrees at 10 bases. Germline V CDR1 and CDR2: SEHNR, FQNEAQ (reference sequence). Trimming removed 8 bases from V and 4 bases from J; junction bases left unmatched: 5. The CDR3 spans 13 residues. CDR3 bases: TGTGCCAGCCAGGCTAGCGGGAGTTACGAGCAGTACTTC. Protein product: CASQASGSYEQYF.

The V gene is TRBV2, the J gene TRBJ1-5; the D gene is possibly TRBD1 (5 bases). The length of the CDR3 is 14 residues. Germline CDR1 is SNHLY and CDR2 is FYNNEI. V lost 8 bases and J 6 bases, leaving 17 bases between the germline ends. The CDR3 is CASSPERDSQPQHF. In DNA form, the CDR3 reads TGTGCCAGCTCGCCGGAGCGCGACAGTCAGCCCCAGCATTTT. The full variable domain, rest sourced from reference TRBV2 and TRBJ1-5, is EPEVTQTPSHQVTQMGQEVILRCVPISNHLYFYWYRQILGQKVEFLVSFYNNEISEKSEIFDDQFSVERPDGSNFTLKIRSTKLEDSAMYFCASSPERDSQPQHFGDGTRLSIL.

The chain combines TRBV4-1 with TRBJ1-2, with TRBD1 matching 10 bases. The V segment lost 0 bases and the J segment 4 bases; nucleotides outside the gene matches: 5. The germline V gene has CDR1 MGHRA and CDR2 YSYEKL. The CDR3 is 16 residues long. The CDR3 region is CASSQEPGQGLYGYTF. As DNA, the CDR3 is TGCGCCAGCAGCCAAGAACCGGGACAGGGGCTCTATGGCTACACCTTC.

Worth noting for this clone: A junction end diverges from the germline sequence, so it may reflect a read error. This chain joins TRBV7-9 and TRBJ2-2; weak D call: TRBD1 (5 bases). This CDR3 has 16 residues. CDR1 and CDR2 from the germline V gene are SEHNR and FQNEAQ (reference sequence). Written as DNA, the CDR3 is TGTTCCAGCAGCCCCCTGCGGCAGGGAAACACCGGGGAGCTGTTTTTT. Residues: CSSSPLRQGNTGELFF.

The chain joins TRBV27 to TRBJ1-1, with D hard to call. The CDR3 consists of 13 residues. Germline V gene data show CDR1 as MNHEY and CDR2 as SMNVEV (reference sequence). V lost 3 bases and J 5 bases, leaving 10 bases between the germline ends. This chain's CDR3 is CASSFQPGTEAFF. The CDR3 DNA reads TGTGCCAGCAGTTTTCAGCCCGGGACTGAAGCTTTCTTT.

This chain uses TRBV5-4 with TRBJ2-7; 7 bases align to TRBD1. CDR3 length equals 17 residues. CDR1 and CDR2 (germline): SGHNT, YYREEE (reference sequence). V was clipped by 4 bases and J by 0 bases; unmatched bases: 13. CDR3 region: CASSPSLTGILSYEQYF. The CDR3 region has the DNA TGTGCCAGCAGCCCAAGCCTGACAGGGATCCTCTCCTACGAGCAGTACTTC.

The chain employs TRBV5-1 and TRBJ2-1; D possibly corresponds to TRBD1 (6 bases). The CDR3 covers 13 residues. The V end lost 0 bases, the J end lost 9 bases, and 10 bases lay between the germline ends. Germline CDR1 SGHRS, CDR2 YFSETQ. In DNA, the CDR3 is TGCGCCAGCAGCTTGGTTGAAGGGGGTGAGCAGTTCTTC. It yields the protein CASSLVEGGEQFF.

The chain combines TRBV9 with TRBJ2-2; 8 bases fit TRBD1. The CDR3 spans 13 residues. Losses at the gene ends were 3 bases for V and 7 bases for J; bases not matched to a gene: 2. Germline V CDR1 and CDR2: SGDLS, YYNGEE. In DNA, the CDR3 is TGTGCCAGCAGCGGGACAGGGTTCGGGGAGCTGTTTTTT. It encodes CASSGTGFGELFF.

The table lists this clone with a few counts. In nucleotides, the CDR3 is TGTGCCAGCAGCTTATCACCCCGTCCGGTAGGGGATCAGCCCCAGCATTTT. Amino acids: CASSLSPRPVGDQPQHF. The rearrangement joins TRBV11-2 to TRBJ1-5; perhaps TRBD1 as D (5 bases). Trimming took 2 bases from V and 5 from J, leaving 19 bases between them. Germline V lookup: CDR1 SGHAT, CDR2 FQNNGV. CDR3 length equals 17 residues.

This clone was detected only once. This sequence joins TRBV28 and TRBJ2-5; D is perhaps TRBD1 (5 bases). Germline lookup yields CDR1 MDHEN and CDR2 SYDVKM. The V end lost 6 bases, the J end lost 5 bases, and 22 bases lay between the germline ends. The CDR3 is 16 residues long. This chain's CDR3 is CASSQKFRDRKETQYF. DNA for the CDR3: TGTGCCAGCAGCCAAAAGTTCAGGGATCGTAAGGAGACCCAGTACTTC.

J is TRBJ2-1 and V is TRBV12-2; the DNA was not used to check the table's D call, TRBD2. TRBV12-2 is flagged as a pseudogene. The CDR3 covers 19 residues. The CDR3 region has the DNA TGTGCAAGTCGTTTGAGGACTAGCGGGAGGACTAGCTCCTACAATGAGCAGTTCTTC. Protein sequence: CASRLRTSGRTSSYNEQFF.

This sequence joins TRBV5-1 and TRBJ2-5; 7 nucleotides line up with TRBD2. The CDR3 length is 13 residues. The V gene end was trimmed by 6 bases and the J gene end by 7 bases; junction bases not matched to a gene: 9. The V gene's germline CDR1 is SGHRS and CDR2 YFSETQ. The CDR3 here is CASTQGSGGTQYF. CDR3 coding DNA: TGCGCCAGCACCCAAGGGTCGGGAGGGACCCAGTACTTC.

On this clone itself: This specimen includes other DNA sequences encoding the same CDR3. The rearrangement joins TRBV28 to TRBJ1-4; tentative D call: TRBD1 (5 bases). The germline V and J ends were trimmed by 5 bases and 1 base, with 8 bases remaining between them. The germline gives CDR1 MDHEN, CDR2 SYDVKM. CDR3 size: 14 residues. CDR3 sequence reads: CASSRGGTNEKLFF. CDR3 DNA sequence: TGTGCCAGCAGTCGCGGGGGAACTAATGAAAAACTGTTTTTT.

This clone came up once. The V and J genes are TRBV5-6 and TRBJ2-1; 13 bases are shared with TRBD2. The CDR3 covers 14 residues. CDR1 and CDR2 (germline): SGHDT, YYEEEE. V dropped 3 bases and J dropped 9; count of bases not matched to a gene: 3. The CDR3 spells CASSWTSGSGEQFF. The CDR3, as DNA: TGTGCCAGCAGCTGGACTAGCGGGAGTGGTGAGCAGTTCTTC.

The genes are TRBV28 and TRBJ2-7, with 9 bases fitting TRBD1. Germline V gene data show CDR1 as MDHEN and CDR2 as SYDVKM. V trimming: 5 bases; J trimming: 3 bases; junction bases outside the gene matches: 8. The CDR3 is made up of 15 amino acids. In DNA, the CDR3 is TGTGCCAGCAGTCACCTCGGGACAGGGCGCTACGAGCAGTACTTC. Amino acids: CASSHLGTGRYEQYF.

This chain joins TRBV18 and TRBJ2-3; D may be TRBD1 (5 bases). CDR1 is KGHSH and CDR2 is LQKENI in the germline V gene. Trimming removed 2 bases from V and 5 bases from J, with 8 bases in between. The CDR3 runs to 13 residues. The CDR3 spells CASSPFQGDTQYF. The CDR3 coding sequence is TGTGCCAGCTCACCATTCCAGGGAGATACGCAGTATTTT.

The V gene is TRBV9, the J gene TRBJ2-3; 9 nucleotides agree with TRBD1. Germline lookup yields CDR1 SGDLS and CDR2 YYNGEE. The CDR3 has 14 amino acids. Trimming removed 3 bases from V and 4 bases from J; junction bases left unmatched: 3. The CDR3 DNA follows: TGTGCCAGCAGCGACGGACAGGGGTCAGATACGCAGTATTTT. Its protein is CASSDGQGSDTQYF.

The rearrangement links TRBV19 to TRBJ1-1; 7 bases are a match to TRBD1. CDR3 length: 16 residues. Germline-derived CDR1 and CDR2 are LNHDA and SQIVND (reference sequence). V lost 4 bases and J lost 0; bases outside the gene matches: 8. CDR3 residues: CASSRQTGSLNTEAFF. In DNA, the CDR3 is TGTGCCAGTAGTAGACAGACAGGGTCGCTGAACACTGAAGCTTTCTTT.

This CDR3 is CAISGSANTEAFF. DNA of the CDR3: TGTGCCATCAGCGGGAGTGCGAACACTGAAGCTTTCTTT. The rearrangement links TRBV10-3 to TRBJ1-1, with D unclear. Germline V CDR1 and CDR2: ENHRY, SYGVKD. The CDR3 runs to 13 residues. Trimming pared 6 bases from V and 1 base from J, leaving 9 bases between.